Below, 5 T cell receptor beta chains from the same sample are listed, as sequenced in a study of blood T cell repertoires in COVID-19. Repertoires were generated with immunoSEQ multiplex PCR, while TCRdb's copy carries only in-frame clones and drops some. Of hundreds of thousands of clones listed, approximately 85% were seen once; the top ten hold 2.2%. The sample taken for sequencing was PBMCs or T cells enriched from blood (not recorded which). These receptors were obtained from a man between 25 and 39 years old who had recovered from COVID-19.

The chain couples TRBV4-1 to TRBJ1-4; weak D call: TRBD1 (6 bases). This CDR3 spans 15 amino acids. CDR1 and CDR2 (germline): MGHRA, YSYEKL. V lost 4 bases to trimming and J lost 5 bases, with 14 bases between them. CDR3 sequence (DNA): TGCGCCAGCAGCCCGCAGGGGCAACCAAATGAAAAACTGTTTTTT. Its translation: CASSPQGQPNEKLFF.

The rearrangement links TRBV5-4 to TRBJ1-4; possibly TRBD1 for D (6 bases). V dropped 3 bases and J dropped 2 bases, with 11 bases sitting between them. Per the germline V gene, CDR1 is SGHNT and CDR2 is YYREEE (reference sequence). The CDR3 has 15 amino acids. The CDR3 reads CASSSTGQTNEKLFF. As DNA, the CDR3 is TGTGCCAGCAGCTCAACAGGGCAGACTAATGAAAAACTGTTTTTT.

J is TRBJ1-1 and V is TRBV9; no reliable D call. Germline assignment: CDR1 SGDLS and CDR2 YYNGEE. The CDR3 is made up of 14 amino acids. Trimming shortened V by 0 bases and J by 1 base, and 7 bases separated the two germline ends. The CDR3 DNA follows: TGTGCCAGCAGCGTAGTAGGAGCGAACACTGAAGCTTTCTTT. This gives the protein CASSVVGANTEAFF.

This rearrangement joins TRBV15 to TRBJ2-7; tentatively, D is TRBD2 (6 bases). Deletions cut 3 bases from V and 2 bases from J, with 11 bases between. This CDR3 has 14 residues. The germline V gene encodes CDR1 LNHNV and CDR2 YYDKDF (reference sequence). CDR3 amino acids: CATSSDGGAYEQYF. The CDR3 nucleotides are TGTGCCACCAGCAGCGACGGGGGAGCCTACGAGCAGTACTTC.

This clone has only one observation. J is TRBJ1-6 and V is TRBV30; D gene uncertain. Germline lookup yields CDR1 GTSNPN and CDR2 SVGIG (reference sequence). CDR3 length: 13 residues. V gave up 3 bases and J gave up 9 bases, with 12 bases separating them. The CDR3 reads CAWRPPGSSPLHF. CDR3 nucleotides: TGTGCCTGGAGACCCCCCGGGAGTTCACCCCTCCACTTT.